This is a list of T cell receptor beta chains from one sample in a study of Tregs in tolerant kidney transplant recipients. Repertoires were generated with immunoSEQ multiplex PCR, while TCRdb's copy carries only in-frame clones and drops some. The data contain tens of thousands of clones, 70% to 85% of them seen just once; the ten biggest clones take up approximately 2.1%. No antigen is known for these receptors. Sequenced material: Tregs from blood cultured with allogeneic cells. These receptors all stem from a human donor in good health. Each CDR3 is given with its conserved first and last residue. The D gene is left open where the match is weak. Clone size is not always given. Where it is, it says once, few, many or a class for expanded clones.

NA	TRBJ1-2	TRBV7-4	NA	TGTGCCAGCAGCTTAGCGGAGGGGACGCGGGGCTACACCTTC	CASSLAEGTRGYTF
NA	TRBJ2-1	TRBV7-2	NA	TGTGCCAGCAGCTTAGAGGAATGGAGGTCCTACAATGAGCAGTTCTTC	CASSLEEWRSYNEQFF
TRBD2	TRBJ2-1	TRBV9	NA	TGTGCCAGCAGCCCCAAAATGGGACTAGGGGGAAACTCCTACAATGAGCAGTTCTTC	CASSPKMGLGGNSYNEQFF
TRBD2	TRBJ2-1	TRBV11-1	NA	TGTGCCAGCAGCTTAGACCCCCTCCTAGCGGGATTCTCCTACAATGAGCAGTTCTTC	CASSLDPLLAGFSYNEQFF
TRBD1	TRBJ1-1	TRBV7-2	NA	TGTGCCAGCAGCTTAGGGACAGGGAACACTGAAGCTTTCTTT	CASSLGTGNTEAFF
NA	TRBJ2-3	TRBV6-4	NA	TGTGCCAGCAGTTTGGATGGGGGCGGCACAGATACGCAGTATTTT	CASSLDGGGTDTQYF
NA	TRBJ1-1	TRBV6-5	NA	TGTGCCAGCAGCCAATGGCAGGGGGAAGCTTTCTTT	CASSQWQGEAFF
NA	TRBJ2-3	TRBV7-9	few	TGTGCCAGCAGCTTGTCGACTAGTACAGATACGCAGTATTTT	CASSLSTSTDTQYF
NA	TRBJ2-2	TRBV6-5	NA	TGTGCCAGCAGTAGACCCCCTCCCGGGGAGCTGTTTTTT	CASSRPPPGELFF
NA	TRBJ1-2	TRBV15	NA	TGTGCCACCAGTAGAGCTAGTGGCTATGGCTACACCTTC	CATSRASGYGYTF
TRBD2	TRBJ2-7	TRBV5-1	NA	TGCGCCAGCAGTGTAGCGGGAGTCTACGAGCAGTACTTC	CASSVAGVYEQYF
NA	TRBJ2-7	TRBV5-6	NA	TGTGCCAGCAGCTTGGGGGGTGACGAGCAGTACTTC	CASSLGGDEQYF
NA	TRBJ2-3	TRBV9	NA	TGTGCCAGCAGCGTAGGACAGGGCACAGATACGCAGTATTTT	CASSVGQGTDTQYF
NA	TRBJ2-7	TRBV6-5	NA	TGTGCCAGCAGTCTTGGAGGGGTAGGCCACGAGCAGTACTTC	CASSLGGVGHEQYF
NA	TRBJ1-4	TRBV4-3	NA	TGCGCCAGCAGCCTGGGGTCAGGGTTACAAAATGAAAAACTGTTTTTT	CASSLGSGLQNEKLFF
NA	TRBJ1-2	TRBV30	NA	TGTGCCTGGACCAAAGTCGAGGACAGCGCCTATGGCTACACCTTC	CAWTKVEDSAYGYTF
NA	TRBJ1-1	TRBV19	once	TGTGCCAGTAGTATTGGAATGAACACTGAAGCTTTCTTT	CASSIGMNTEAFF
TRBD1	TRBJ1-1	TRBV4-1	NA	TGCGCCAGCAGCCAAGATCGAACAGGGGGCACTGAAGCTTTCTTT	CASSQDRTGGTEAFF
NA	TRBJ2-5	TRBV7-2	NA	TGTGCCAGCAGCTTAGGGTTCAAGGAGACCCAGTACTTC	CASSLGFKETQYF
NA	TRBJ2-3	TRBV11-2	NA	TGTGCCAGCAGCTTAGATGGGGCAGTTGGAGATACGCAGTATTTT	CASSLDGAVGDTQYF
NA	TRBJ1-1	TRBV18	NA	TGTGCCAGCTCACGTGAGGGAGGGCTTATGAACACTGAAGCTTTCTTT	CASSREGGLMNTEAFF
NA	TRBJ2-7	TRBV5-1	once	TGCGCCAGCAGCCAACCCGGGACACTGTACGAGCAGTACTTC	CASSQPGTLYEQYF
NA	TRBJ2-1	TRBV9	NA	TGTGCCAGCAGCGTAGTGGGGTTCTCGGAGTACGATGAGCAGTTCTTC	CASSVVGFSEYDEQFF
TRBD2	TRBJ2-1	TRBV6-1	few	TGTGCCACCACAATTAGCGGGATAGGCAATGAGCAGTTCTTC	CATTISGIGNEQFF
TRBD1	TRBJ1-2	TRBV6-5	medium-sized	TGTGCCAGCACTCGGACAGGGGGCGCTTTCTATGGCTACACCTTC	CASTRTGGAFYGYTF
NA	TRBJ2-2	TRBV4-3	NA	TGCGCCAGCAGCCGGATCGCGACACGACACACCGGGGAGCTGTTTTTT	CASSRIATRHTGELFF
NA	TRBJ1-4	TRBV18	once	TGTGCCAGCTCACCACGGTTGGGAACTAATGAAAAACTGTTTTTT	CASSPRLGTNEKLFF
NA	TRBJ2-7	TRBV11-2	NA	TGTGCCAGCAGCTTGGGCCGTGCGGAGCAGTACTTC	CASSLGRAEQYF
NA	TRBJ2-1	TRBV5-1	NA	TGCGCCAGCAGCGAACACAATGAGCAGTTCTTC	CASSEHNEQFF
NA	TRBJ2-2	TRBV11-3	once	TGTGCCAGCAGCTTTTCTCCCTCTAACACCGGGGAGCTGTTTTTT	CASSFSPSNTGELFF
NA	TRBJ1-2	TRBV6-1	few	TGTGCCAGCAGACCCCCCGGGCGGGGCAACTATGGCTACACCTTC	CASRPPGRGNYGYTF
NA	TRBJ1-3	TRBV7-2	NA	TGTGCCAGCAGCTTAGGTGGAAACACCATATATTTT	CASSLGGNTIYF
NA	TRBJ2-2	TRBV5-1	NA	TGCGCCAGCAGCCCAGGTCCGGGAGTGGGCACCGGGGAGCTGTTTTTT	CASSPGPGVGTGELFF
TRBD2	TRBJ2-7	TRBV5-6	NA	TGTGCCAGCAGCTTCGGCGGGAGGCCCCCCGAGCAGTACTTC	CASSFGGRPPEQYF
NA	TRBJ1-1	TRBV19	NA	TGTGCCAGTAGTAGGGGGCGCAACACTGAAGCTTTCTTT	CASSRGRNTEAFF
NA	TRBJ2-7	TRBV11-3	NA	TGTGCCAGCAGCTTAGTTTGGACCAGAAACTACGAGCAGTACTTC	CASSLVWTRNYEQYF
TRBD2	TRBJ2-2	TRBV4-1	NA	TGCGCCAGCAGCCAAGATTCCCCCAATAGCGGGAGGGCCGGGGAGCTGTTTTTT	CASSQDSPNSGRAGELFF
NA	TRBJ2-2	TRBV4-3	NA	TGCGCCAGCAGCCCCCAAGACTCGTTTAGGGGGGAGCTGTTTTTT	CASSPQDSFRGELFF
NA	TRBJ2-7	TRBV30	NA	TGTGCCTGGAGTGCCCTCTACGAGCAGTACTTC	CAWSALYEQYF
NA	TRBJ2-5	TRBV18	NA	TGTGCCAGCTCACCTGTTTGGGGGGCTGAGGAGACCCAGTACTTC	CASSPVWGAEETQYF
TRBD2	TRBJ2-5	TRBV5-1	NA	TGCGCCAGCGGGGGGACTAGCGCAGGGGAGACCCAGTACTTC	CASGGTSAGETQYF
NA	TRBJ1-1	TRBV27	NA	TGTGCCAGCAGTTTATTAGGTTTGGAAGGGGAAGCTTTCTTT	CASSLLGLEGEAFF
NA	TRBJ1-1	TRBV6-1	NA	TGTGCCAGCACCCGGACACGGTATAATTATGAAGCTTTCTTT	CASTRTRYNYEAFF
NA	TRBJ2-3	TRBV7-6	NA	TGTGCCAGCAGCTTAGGACCACTGGCAGATACGCAGTATTTT	CASSLGPLADTQYF
TRBD1	TRBJ1-3	TRBV7-8	NA	TGTGCCAGCAGCTCCCCCCCACGACAGGGGCCCGGTGGAAACACCATATATTTT	CASSSPPRQGPGGNTIYF
NA	TRBJ2-1	TRBV7-6	NA	TGTGCCAGCAGCCCCAGCGAGAGCTCCTACAATGAGCAGTTCTTC	CASSPSESSYNEQFF
NA	TRBJ1-3	TRBV18	NA	TGTGCCAGCTCGCGAAACAGCATAACTGGAAACACCATATATTTT	CASSRNSITGNTIYF
NA	TRBJ1-1	TRBV5-1	NA	TGCGCCAGCAGCGAGGGGAGGGGTCGGTCGAACACTGAAGCTTTCTTT	CASSEGRGRSNTEAFF
NA	TRBJ1-5	TRBV7-2	few	TGTGCCAGCAGCTACGGGACATTGACGGGTCAGCCCCAGCATTTT	CASSYGTLTGQPQHF
NA	TRBJ1-2	TRBV27	medium-sized	TGTGCCAGCAGGGCGACGGGGCGGGGCTATGGCTACACCTTC	CASRATGRGYGYTF
NA	TRBJ1-2	TRBV19	NA	TGTGCCAGTAGTACTCCCCAGGGAATCTATGGCTACACCTTC	CASSTPQGIYGYTF
NA	TRBJ2-1	TRBV29-1	NA	TGCAGCGTTGAAATCTACCACAATGAGCAGTTCTTC	CSVEIYHNEQFF
TRBD1	TRBJ1-1	TRBV7-2	few	TGTGCCAGCAGCCGACCAGGGACAGGGGCCATGAACACTGAAGCTTTCTTT	CASSRPGTGAMNTEAFF
TRBD2	TRBJ2-7	TRBV18	once	TGTGCCAGCTCACCACCTTTCGGGACTAGCGGGAGGTACGAGCAGTACTTC	CASSPPFGTSGRYEQYF
TRBD1	TRBJ1-2	TRBV27	NA	TGTGCCAGCAGTTTTCAGGGGGGTTTTGGCTACACCTTC	CASSFQGGFGYTF